This TCR beta chain was sequenced for a study of cytomegalovirus exposure and HLA in healthy donors. The PCR made use of 60 Vbeta and 13 Jbeta primers. Methods used by the authors: Approximately 11 million of the approximately 80 million unique TCR beta chains counted in a later analysis were shared. The protocol was immunoSEQ multiplex PCR, while the TCRdb copy is restricted to in-frame clones and leaves out a portion. D and trimming were read from the DNA, whereas the V and J calls and clone size are those reported in that table. The sample carries 95,000 or so clones, about four fifths recorded once. The receptor comes from a woman aged 40 to 55 in good health and CMV-seronegative. Input material: PBMCs.

The CDR3 region is CATDAGTALNTEAFF. The CDR3 DNA sequence: TGTGCCACCGATGCCGGGACAGCCTTGAACACTGAAGCTTTCTTT. This chain joins TRBV19 and TRBJ1-1; 7 bases map to TRBD1. Germline V gives CDR1 LNHDA, CDR2 SQIVND (reference sequence). The CDR3 spans 15 residues. V trimming: 10 bases; J trimming: 0 bases; junction bases outside the gene matches: 11.